Sequencing of this TCR beta chain was carried out in a study of T-cell reconstitution after alpha-beta-depleted transplantation in children. It was with unique molecular identifiers that the TCRbeta library was prepared. TCRdb re-called the PCR reads through MiXCR, storing one row per CDR3 protein. This repertoire shows about 400,000 distinct CDR3 sequences, roughly 21% found once; its top ten account for 3% to 4.5%. V gave up 6 bases and J gave up 3 bases, with 7 bases separating them. The CDR3 is 12 amino acids. Germline loops: CDR1 MDHEN, CDR2 SYDVKM. This clonotype was recorded a few times. This chain uses TRBV28 with TRBJ2-3; no firm D call. This clonotype was obtained from a human donor who donated a stem cell graft to a child with acute myeloid leukemia. The sample here was PBMCs from the stem cell graft donor, taken from the stem cell graft. The CDR3 region is CASRERTDTQYF. DNA of the CDR3: TGTGCCAGCAGGGAACGGACAGATACGCAGTATTTT.